This T cell receptor (beta chain) was captured in a study of beta chain features in type 1 diabetes. Notes on the study in general: All four CD4+ subsets from Type 1 diabetes patients carried moderately but significantly shorter TCRB CDR3s.

About this clone: Its antigen remains unknown.

Isolated RNA was reverse transcribed in full, so expressed TCRB transcripts were sequenced. Using immunoSEQ multiplex PCR, the repertoire was profiled, and TCRdb retains in-frame clones only, with some absent. This table has hundreds of thousands of clones, about a tenth appearing once. V was cut by 1 base and J by 7 bases, with 11 bases left in between. The CDR3 length is 14 residues. Germline V gene data show CDR1 as SGDLS and CDR2 as YYNGEE. The material sequenced was naive CD4+ T cells from blood. V usage is TRBV9 and J usage is TRBJ2-2; D not certain. This receptor was obtained from a man in his thirties or forties with type 1 diabetes. DNA for the CDR3: TGTGCCAGCAGCGTAAGGTCTCCGGGCGGGGAGCTGTTTTTT. Protein sequence: CASSVRSPGGELFF.